Below, 30 T cell receptor beta chains from the same sample are listed, as sequenced in a study of early T cells in non-severe SARS-CoV-2 infection. TCRdb used MiXCR to reprocess the 5' RACE reads, holding one entry per CDR3 protein. The sample holds about 64,000 distinct CDR3 sequences; more than 15% are singletons and the top ten take 8.9%. The source was whole blood, collected at baseline. These receptors were taken from an adult who was a healthcare worker with PCR-confirmed SARS-CoV-2 infection or an uninfected control (not recorded which).

V usage is TRBV7-2 and J usage is TRBJ2-4; D not resolved. Germline assignment: CDR1 SGHTA and CDR2 FQGNSA. The CDR3 runs to 15 residues. V was shortened by 2 bases and J by 0 bases, with 8 bases between the two germline ends. The CDR3 loop is CASSLPGAAKNIQYF. Here the CDR3 DNA reads TGTGCCAGCAGCTTACCAGGTGCAGCCAAAAACATTCAGTACTTC.

V and J are TRBV7-6 and TRBJ2-3; 11 nucleotides match TRBD2. V gave up 5 bases and J gave up 5 bases; unmatched junction bases: 9. Germline V gene data show CDR1 as SGHVS and CDR2 as FNYEAQ. There are 16 residues in the CDR3. The CDR3: CASSPRTSGPGDTQYF. The CDR3 DNA is TGTGCCAGCAGCCCCCGGACTAGCGGGCCAGGAGATACGCAGTATTTT.

This clonotype has a count of ten or more. V is TRBV12-1 and J is TRBJ2-2. TRBV12-1 is marked as a pseudogene. This CDR3 spans 11 amino acids. Here the CDR3 DNA reads TGTGCCAGCAGCCGCACCGGGGAGCTGTTTTTT. Residues: CASSRTGELFF.

This clonotype was seen many times. The chain links TRBV4-2 to TRBJ2-3; D is unresolved. CDR3 length equals 15 residues. Germline CDR1 is LGHNA and CDR2 is YNFKEQ. Trimming took 1 base from V and 3 from J, leaving 11 bases between them. The CDR3 sequence is CASSQVGEQTDTQYF. The DNA for the CDR3 is TGTGCCAGCAGCCAAGTCGGAGAGCAGACAGATACGCAGTATTTT.

This clonotype came up a few times. This chain links TRBV6-1 with TRBJ2-7, with D hard to call. This CDR3 comprises 11 residues. CDR1 is MNHNS, CDR2 SASEGT, per germline. Between the trimmed V and J ends, which lost 8 bases and 2 bases, there was a span of 7 bases. CDR3 residues: CASEDTYEQYF. CDR3 in DNA: TGTGCCAGCGAAGATACCTACGAGCAGTACTTC.

The V call is TRBV6-6, the J call TRBJ2-1, with 7 bases lining up with TRBD1. Germline V gene lookup returns CDR1 MNHNY and CDR2 SVGAGI (reference sequence). V trimming: 3 bases; J trimming: 9 bases; junction bases outside the gene matches: 2. The CDR3 runs to 12 residues. In nucleotides, the CDR3 is TGTGCCAGCAGTTATAGGGGGCTTGAGCAGTTCTTC. This encodes CASSYRGLEQFF.

At least ten counts were recorded for this clonotype. The V and J genes are TRBV20-1 and TRBJ1-2; D may be TRBD1 (5 bases). CDR1 and CDR2 (germline): DFQATT, SNEGSKA (reference sequence). Trimming shortened V by 3 bases and J by 4 bases, and 18 bases separated the two germline ends. The CDR3 is 15 residues long. CDR3 region: CSASPAWGESYGYTF. In DNA form, the CDR3 reads TGCAGTGCTAGCCCCGCGTGGGGGGAAAGCTATGGCTACACCTTC.

The genes are TRBV12-3 or TRBV12-4 and TRBJ2-6; no clear D. V gave up 5 bases and J gave up 1 base, with 9 bases separating them. This CDR3 region has 15 residues. The CDR3 loop reads CASSHQESGANVLTF. DNA of the CDR3: TGTGCCAGCAGTCATCAGGAATCTGGGGCCAACGTCCTGACTTTC.

In its sample, this clonotype was seen many times. The J gene is TRBJ2-3, the V gene TRBV2; D is unresolved. V was cut by 3 bases and J by 0 bases, with 10 bases left in between. Germline V gene lookup returns CDR1 SNHLY and CDR2 FYNNEI. The length of the CDR3 is 15 residues. The CDR3 nucleotides read TGTGCCAGCAGTGACAGAGGTACTAGCACAGATACGCAGTATTTT. Its protein product is CASSDRGTSTDTQYF.

This clonotype was seen a few times. CDR3 sequence: CASSLTTVFFYGYTF. The CDR3 DNA follows: TGTGCCAGCAGCTTAACGACAGTGTTTTTTTATGGCTACACCTTC. This chain uses TRBV7-9 with TRBJ1-2; possibly TRBD1 for D (5 bases). The V gene lost 2 bases and the J gene lost 5 bases, with 15 bases spanning the gap. This CDR3 has 15 residues. Germline lookup yields CDR1 SEHNR and CDR2 FQNEAQ (reference sequence).

The table lists this clonotype with many counts. The V gene is TRBV10-3, the J gene TRBJ2-7, with TRBD2 matching 8 bases. Germline V lookup: CDR1 ENHRY, CDR2 SYGVKD. CDR3 length: 14 residues. The ends lost 3 bases at V and 2 bases at J; junction bases unmatched: 3. DNA of the CDR3: TGTGCCATCAGTGATAGCGGGGACACCTACGAGCAGTACTTC. Its protein is CAISDSGDTYEQYF.

The genes are TRBV18 and TRBJ2-7, with a possible D match to TRBD2 (7 bases). Germline V gives CDR1 KGHSH, CDR2 LQKENI. Trimming stripped 6 bases from V and 7 bases from J, with 19 bases between. There are 14 residues in the CDR3. CDR3 nucleotides: TGTGCCAGCTCCCAGTTTGGGGGGGCGCTTGAGCAGTACTTC. Amino acid sequence: CASSQFGGALEQYF.

This clonotype was found a few times. CDR3 sequence reads: CASSPGTVLYEQYF. The CDR3 DNA sequence: TGTGCCAGCTCTCCCGGGACAGTACTATACGAGCAGTACTTC. This chain links TRBV18 with TRBJ2-7, with 7 positions matching TRBD1. Germline loops: CDR1 KGHSH, CDR2 LQKENI. V was pared by 6 bases and J by 4 bases, with 9 bases of the junction left unmatched. The CDR3 covers 14 residues. The entire variable domain, with the rest obtained from reference TRBV18 and TRBJ2-7, is as follows: NAGVMQNPRHLVRRRGQEARLRCSPMKGHSHVYWYRQLPEEGLKFMVYLQKENIIDESGMPKERFSAEFPKEGPSILRIQQVVRGDSAAYFCASSPGTVLYEQYFGPGTRLTVT.

This chain uses TRBV6-5 with TRBJ2-2; TRBD1 or TRBD2 may be the D gene (6 bases each). V lost 5 bases and J lost 6, with 16 bases in between. The germline gives CDR1 MNHEY, CDR2 SVGAGI. The CDR3 has 15 residues. The CDR3 DNA reads TGTGCCAGCAGTATACAGGGTAGCGGAGCCGGGGAGCTGTTTTTT. It specifies CASSIQGSGAGELFF.

The chain uses TRBV3-1 and TRBJ1-1, with 9 nucleotides matching TRBD1. The CDR3 has 14 residues. Germline V gives CDR1 LGHDT, CDR2 YNNKEL (reference sequence). The trim removed 6 bases at V and 5 bases at J, leaving 7 bases unmatched. The CDR3: CASSVTGGSTEAFF. Here the CDR3 DNA reads TGTGCCAGCAGTGTGACAGGGGGGAGTACTGAAGCTTTCTTT. Complete variable domain (other parts from reference TRBV3-1 and TRBJ1-1): DTAVSQTPKYLVTQMGNDKSIKCEQNLGHDTMYWYKQDSKKFLKIMFSYNNKELIINETVPNRFSPKSPDKAHLNLHINSLELGDSAVYFCASSVTGGSTEAFFGQGTRLTVV.

The chain combines TRBV2 with TRBJ2-5; maybe TRBD2 (6 bases). The CDR3 is made up of 14 amino acids. Germline V lookup: CDR1 SNHLY, CDR2 FYNNEI. V lost 4 bases and J lost 2, with 11 bases in between. The CDR3 sequence is CASSGDSRQETQYF. In DNA form, the CDR3 reads TGTGCCAGCAGTGGGGACTCGAGACAAGAGACCCAGTACTTC.

This clonotype was observed at least ten times. The rearrangement joins TRBV20-1 to TRBJ2-7, with D possibly called TRBD1 or TRBD2 (5 bases each). Per germline, CDR1 DFQATT and CDR2 SNEGSKA (reference sequence). CDR3 length: 14 amino acids. Trimming cost V 3 bases and J 4 bases, with 16 bases left between them. CDR3 coding DNA: TGCAGTGCTAGTTCAAGCGGACACTTTTACGAGCAGTACTTC. Amino acid sequence: CSASSSGHFYEQYF.

CDR3 in DNA: TGTGCCAGCAGCTTATTCATGGGGAGGGAGGCTAACAGAGATACGCAGTATTTT. This encodes CASSLFMGREANRDTQYF. This sequence joins TRBV13 and TRBJ2-3; 7 positions match TRBD2. This CDR3 contains 18 residues. CDR1 PRHDT and CDR2 FYEKMQ come from the germline V gene (reference sequence). Trimming took 2 bases from V and 5 from J; bases not matched to a gene: 16.

This chain's CDR3 is CASSYGGRWADTQYF. The CDR3 DNA reads as TGTGCCAGCAGTTACGGGGGGCGCTGGGCAGATACGCAGTATTTT. The chain joins TRBV6-2 or TRBV6-3 to TRBJ2-3, with D possibly being TRBD1 or TRBD2 (6 bases each). The V end lost 2 bases, the J end lost 4 bases, and 13 bases lay between the germline ends. Per germline, CDR1 MNHEY and CDR2 SVGEGT. The CDR3 is 15 residues long.

The chain recombines TRBV7-2 with TRBJ1-4; 7 bases align to TRBD1. CDR3 length: 15 amino acids. The J segment lost 4 bases and the V segment lost 1 base, leaving 3 bases of the junction unmatched. Germline V gives CDR1 SGHTA, CDR2 FQGNSA. Written as DNA, the CDR3 is TGTGCCAGCAGCTTAGGTGGGGACAGTAATGAAAAACTGTTTTTT. Translation gives CASSLGGDSNEKLFF.

This clonotype was observed a handful of times. V usage is TRBV12-3 or TRBV12-4 and J usage is TRBJ1-1; D may be TRBD1 (5 bases). This CDR3 has 14 residues. V was trimmed by 3 bases and J by 6 bases, leaving 14 bases between them. CDR3 amino acids: CASSFGRASAEAFF. In nucleotides, the CDR3 is TGTGCCAGCAGTTTCGGCAGGGCGTCGGCTGAAGCTTTCTTT.

This sequence joins TRBV19 and TRBJ2-3; 9 nucleotides agree with TRBD2. With 6 bases clipped from V and 3 bases from J, the junction kept 10 bases outside the gene matches. From germline, CDR1 is LNHDA and CDR2 SQIVND (reference sequence). There are 16 residues in the CDR3. The CDR3 protein is CASRGQRGALTDTQYF. For the CDR3, the DNA is TGTGCCAGTAGGGGCCAGCGGGGGGCTCTTACAGATACGCAGTATTTT.

The rearrangement joins TRBV29-1 to TRBJ2-3; D tentatively fits TRBD1 or TRBD2 (5 bases each). Trimming removed 3 bases from V and 4 bases from J, with 17 bases in between. This CDR3 has 15 residues. Germline V CDR1 and CDR2: SQVTM, ANQGSEA. The CDR3, as DNA: TGCAGCGTTGACTGGCGGAAAGAGGGGCCAGATACGCAGTATTTT. It encodes CSVDWRKEGPDTQYF.

This clonotype was seen repeatedly, ten times or more. The J gene is TRBJ1-6, the V gene TRBV11-2, with a possible D match to TRBD1 (5 bases). The germline CDR1 and CDR2 sequences are SGHAT and FQNNGV. The germline V and J ends were trimmed by 5 bases and 8 bases, with 16 bases remaining between them. This CDR3 is 15 amino acids long. Written as DNA, the CDR3 is TGTGCCAGCAGCCCTAGCTGGGGGAAGGATTCACCCCTCCACTTT. Translating gives CASSPSWGKDSPLHF.

V is TRBV7-2 and J is TRBJ2-7, with 8 nucleotides matching TRBD2. Germline values: CDR1 SGHTA, CDR2 FQGNSA. CDR3 length equals 14 residues. The ends lost 0 bases at V and 6 bases at J; junction bases unmatched: 4. The CDR3 is CASSLALAGIEQYF. CDR3 sequence (DNA): TGTGCCAGCAGCTTAGCTCTAGCGGGCATCGAGCAGTACTTC.

Ten or more counts support this clonotype. The chain has TRBV20-1 and TRBJ2-4; TRBD1 matches 7 bases. CDR3 length: 12 amino acids. The V gene end was trimmed by 8 bases and the J gene end by 7 bases; junction bases not matched to a gene: 8. Germline loops: CDR1 DFQATT, CDR2 SNEGSKA (reference sequence). The chain's CDR3 is CSSVGGVNIQYF. The CDR3 DNA reads TGCAGTTCCGTAGGGGGCGTCAACATTCAGTACTTC.

Many counts were recorded for this clonotype. The CDR3 DNA follows: TGCGCCAGCAGCTCGGGACAGTCCTACGAGCAGTACTTC. Protein sequence: CASSSGQSYEQYF. The V gene is TRBV5-1, the J gene TRBJ2-7; 7 bases are shared with TRBD1. CDR1 and CDR2 from the germline V gene are SGHRS and YFSETQ. The CDR3 has 13 residues. V shed 3 bases and J 1 base; nucleotides not matched to a gene: 1.

This clonotype appeared many times. The junction departs from germline at one end; a sequencing error may be responsible. The gene calls are TRBV2 and TRBJ2-6; D call uncertain. This CDR3 has 15 amino acids. The germline V gene encodes CDR1 SNHLY and CDR2 FYNNEI. CDR3 coding DNA: TGTGCCAGCAGAGAAGGGAACTCTGGGGCCAACGTCCTGACTTTC. Amino acids: CASREGNSGANVLTF. Variable domain in full (rest from reference TRBV2 and TRBJ2-6): EPEVTQTPSHQVTQMGQEVILRCVPISNHLYFYWYRQILGQKVEFLVSFYNNEISEKSEIFDDQFSVERPDGSNFTLKIRSTKLEDSAMYFCASREGNSGANVLTFGAGSRLTVL.

There are a few counts of this clonotype. The chain uses TRBV7-2 and TRBJ2-1, with 12 bases aligning to TRBD2. The CDR3 is 20 residues long. V lost 1 base, J lost 0 bases, and 10 bases stayed unmatched. From germline, CDR1 is SGHTA and CDR2 FQGNSA. The CDR3 is CASSLVGLAGLWSSYNEQFF. CDR3 in DNA: TGTGCCAGCAGCTTAGTGGGACTAGCGGGTTTATGGAGCTCCTACAATGAGCAGTTCTTC.

The V and J genes are TRBV4-2 and TRBJ2-3; no clear D gene. The CDR3 has 13 amino acids. The V end lost 5 bases, the J end lost 6 bases, and 12 bases lay between the germline ends. Germline V CDR1 and CDR2: LGHNA, YNFKEQ. The CDR3 DNA follows: TGTGCCAGCAGCGGGTCAGGTCTGGATACGCAGTATTTT. Protein: CASSGSGLDTQYF.